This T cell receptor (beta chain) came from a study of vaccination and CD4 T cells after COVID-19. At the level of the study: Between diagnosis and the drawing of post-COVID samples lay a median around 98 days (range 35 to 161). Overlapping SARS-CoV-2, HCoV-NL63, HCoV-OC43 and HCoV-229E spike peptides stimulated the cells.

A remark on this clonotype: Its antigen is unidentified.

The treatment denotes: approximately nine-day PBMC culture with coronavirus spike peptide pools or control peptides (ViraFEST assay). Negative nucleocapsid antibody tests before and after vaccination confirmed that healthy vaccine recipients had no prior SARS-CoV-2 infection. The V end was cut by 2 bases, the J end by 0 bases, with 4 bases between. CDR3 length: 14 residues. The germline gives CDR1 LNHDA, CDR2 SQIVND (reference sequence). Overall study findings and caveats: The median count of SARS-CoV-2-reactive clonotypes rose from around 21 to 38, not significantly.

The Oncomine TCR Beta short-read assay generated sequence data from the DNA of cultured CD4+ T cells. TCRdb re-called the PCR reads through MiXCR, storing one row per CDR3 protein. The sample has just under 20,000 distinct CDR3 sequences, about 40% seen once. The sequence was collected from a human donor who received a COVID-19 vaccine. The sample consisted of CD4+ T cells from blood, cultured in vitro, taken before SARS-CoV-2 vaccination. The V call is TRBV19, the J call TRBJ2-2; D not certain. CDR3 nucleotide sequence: TGTGCCAGTAGTATAACGGCGAACACCGGGGAGCTGTTTTTT. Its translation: CASSITANTGELFF.